This T cell receptor (beta chain) was captured in a study of CD8+CD57+ T cells in acquired aplastic anemia. Study details: Mean yield of DNA from sorted CD4+ and CD8+ cells was 3 to 3.5 ug. Mean read depth for CD4+ cells from healthy donors was around 9.9 million. Study-level results: Sharing between patients and controls was observed for twenty-nine CD8+ CDR3 sequences.

This CDR3 has 15 residues. In germline, CDR1 is SGHTA, CDR2 FQGNSA. V lost 1 base and J lost 3, with 13 bases in between. TCR beta VDJ and CDR3 profiling used genomic DNA as template. TCRdb re-called the reads through MiXCR, storing one row per CDR3 protein. The table has a few hundred thousand distinct CDR3 sequences, over 60% seen once. As for this clonotype: Antigen unknown.

This chain joins TRBV7-2 and TRBJ2-7, with a tentative D call TRBD1 (6 bases). This sequence originates from a human donor in good health. Sequences were obtained from sorted CD4+, CD8+, or CD8+CD57+ T cells (not recorded which) from PBMCs. This CDR3 reads CASSLVAGAYYEQYF. Here the CDR3 DNA reads TGTGCCAGCAGCTTAGTGGCAGGGGCCTACTACGAGCAGTACTTC.